The next 13 T cell receptor beta chains were all read from a single sample in a study of shared clonotypes between healthy human individuals. Some clones are missing from TCRdb's copy, which holds only in-frame ones; the method was immunoSEQ multiplex PCR. The table records 2,500,000 or so clones, just under 95% of them present only once. The sequenced sample consisted of naive CD4+ T cells from PBMCs. As to subset: CD45RA+ positively selected. Receptor source: a man aged 18-30 years in good health. Some clones in this sample may be carry-over from other donors' samples.

CDR3 sequence: CASSLRGAGTYGYTF. CDR3 in DNA: TGCGCCAGCAGCTTGAGAGGGGCCGGAACCTATGGCTACACCTTC. The V gene is TRBV5-1, the J gene TRBJ1-2; the D gene is possibly TRBD1 (5 bases). V dropped 1 base and J dropped 4 bases, with 14 bases sitting between them. This CDR3 is 15 amino acids long. Germline assignment: CDR1 SGHRS and CDR2 YFSETQ.

This chain links TRBV7-6 with TRBJ2-7, with 8 positions matching TRBD2. The CDR3 extends over 15 amino acids. With V trimmed by 7 bases and J by 1 base, 9 bases remained unmatched. Germline V gene data show CDR1 as SGHVS and CDR2 as FNYEAQ. The CDR3 nucleotides are TGTGCCAGCACCCTCGGGGGGGTTACTTCCTACGAGCAGTACTTC. This gives the protein CASTLGGVTSYEQYF.

Turning to this clone: Other DNA sequences in this specimen translate into the identical CDR3. The chain has TRBV2 and TRBJ1-4, with TRBD1 identical over 7 bases. The CDR3 totals 15 residues. J lost 2 bases, V lost 6 bases, and 6 bases had no gene match. From germline, CDR1 is SNHLY and CDR2 FYNNEI. CDR3 nucleotides: TGTGCCAGCAGACGAACAGGGGTCACTAATGAAAAACTGTTTTTT. Its protein product is CASRRTGVTNEKLFF. The full variable domain, rest sourced from reference TRBV2 and TRBJ1-4, is EPEVTQTPSHQVTQMGQEVILRCVPISNHLYFYWYRQILGQKVEFLVSFYNNEISEKSEIFDDQFSVERPDGSNFTLKIRSTKLEDSAMYFCASRRTGVTNEKLFFGSGTQLSVL.

The chain uses TRBV5-6 and TRBJ2-7, with 11 bases that match TRBD2. Trimming at V came to 4 bases and at J to 3 bases, leaving 6 bases not matched to a gene. The CDR3 spans 15 residues. Germline V CDR1 and CDR2: SGHDT, YYEEEE. CDR3 loop: CASSDTSGSIYEQYF. In DNA, the CDR3 is TGTGCCAGCAGCGACACTAGCGGGAGCATCTACGAGCAGTACTTC.

V is TRBV28 and J is TRBJ2-7, with D tentatively TRBD2 (6 bases). The CDR3 contains 14 residues. The ends were cut back, 4 bases at V and 2 bases at J, with 12 bases in the middle. Germline loops: CDR1 MDHEN, CDR2 SYDVKM. CDR3 nucleotide sequence: TGTGCCAGCAGTTGGACTACGACCCCCTACGAGCAGTACTTC. Translation gives CASSWTTTPYEQYF.

This rearrangement joins TRBV27 to TRBJ2-2; 7 positions agree with TRBD1. The CDR3 is made up of 14 amino acids. The junction had 5 bases not matched to a gene; V was cut back by 8 bases and J by 2 bases. CDR1 is MNHEY and CDR2 is SMNVEV in the germline V gene (reference sequence). CDR3 sequence (DNA): TGTGCCAGCTCGGGACAGAGAAACACCGGGGAGCTGTTTTTT. As protein: CASSGQRNTGELFF.

As DNA, the CDR3 is TGTGCCAGCAGCACCCGGACTAGCGGGAGCCATGAGCAGTTCTTC. Translating gives CASSTRTSGSHEQFF. The chain carries TRBV7-2 and TRBJ2-1, with TRBD2 matching 13 bases. The junction had 6 bases not matched to a gene; V was cut back by 5 bases and J by 8 bases. The length of the CDR3 is 15 residues. Per the germline V gene, CDR1 is SGHTA and CDR2 is FQGNSA.

V usage is TRBV6-1 and J usage is TRBJ2-3, with D maybe TRBD2 (5 bases). V was cut by 3 bases and J by 6 bases, with 16 bases left in between. CDR3 length equals 15 residues. Per the germline V gene, CDR1 is MNHNS and CDR2 is SASEGT. The CDR3 reads CASSDFGISSDTQYF. DNA of the CDR3: TGTGCCAGCAGTGACTTCGGGATATCCTCCGATACGCAGTATTTT.

The chain links TRBV28 to TRBJ2-5; possible D gene TRBD2, 5 bases. V was clipped by 6 bases and J by 5 bases, with 22 bases between them. Germline CDR1 reads MDHEN; CDR2 reads SYDVKM. This CDR3 has 16 amino acids. The CDR3, as DNA: TGTGCCAGCAGCTGGGGTGGTGTTAGGCGCGGGGAGACCCAGTACTTC. It translates to CASSWGGVRRGETQYF.

The chain carries TRBV28 and TRBJ2-1, with 11 nucleotides matching TRBD2. Germline-derived CDR1 and CDR2 are MDHEN and SYDVKM. This CDR3 region has 15 residues. V lost 6 bases, J lost 7 bases, and 8 bases stayed unmatched. The CDR3 coding sequence is TGTGCCAGCAGCCTACTAGCGGGAGACGCTAATGAGCAGTTCTTC. This gives the protein CASSLLAGDANEQFF.

The rearrangement joins TRBV5-1 to TRBJ1-3; D uncertain. Germline V CDR1 and CDR2: SGHRS, YFSETQ. The CDR3 consists of 16 residues. With 0 bases removed from V and 1 base from J, the gap between germline ends came to 11 bases. CDR3 sequence (DNA): TGCGCCAGCAGCTTGGAAGGACGGCTATCTGGAAACACCATATATTTT. The encoded protein is CASSLEGRLSGNTIYF. The whole variable domain, remainder taken from reference TRBV5-1 and TRBJ1-3, is KAGVTQTPRYLIKTRGQQVTLSCSPISGHRSVSWYQQTPGQGLQFLFEYFSETQRNKGNFPGRFSGRQFSNSRSEMNVSTLELGDSALYLCASSLEGRLSGNTIYFGEGSWLTVV.

This chain links TRBV5-1 with TRBJ1-2; D unclear. This CDR3 comprises 14 residues. V dropped 3 bases and J dropped 0 bases, with 9 bases sitting between them. Germline V gene lookup returns CDR1 SGHRS and CDR2 YFSETQ. This chain's CDR3 is CASSYSGPNYGYTF. The CDR3 nucleotides read TGCGCCAGCAGCTACTCAGGACCTAACTATGGCTACACCTTC. The whole variable domain, filled in from reference TRBV5-1 and TRBJ1-2, reads KAGVTQTPRYLIKTRGQQVTLSCSPISGHRSVSWYQQTPGQGLQFLFEYFSETQRNKGNFPGRFSGRQFSNSRSEMNVSTLELGDSALYLCASSYSGPNYGYTFGSGTRLTVV.

The V call is TRBV28, the J call TRBJ2-7; maybe TRBD1 (6 bases). Germline CDR1 reads MDHEN; CDR2 reads SYDVKM. This CDR3 has 15 amino acids. V gave up 6 bases and J gave up 5 bases, with 20 bases separating them. CDR3 nucleotide sequence: TGTGCCAGCAGCTACCCCACAGGGAATCTGAACGAGCAGTACTTC. The encoded protein is CASSYPTGNLNEQYF.